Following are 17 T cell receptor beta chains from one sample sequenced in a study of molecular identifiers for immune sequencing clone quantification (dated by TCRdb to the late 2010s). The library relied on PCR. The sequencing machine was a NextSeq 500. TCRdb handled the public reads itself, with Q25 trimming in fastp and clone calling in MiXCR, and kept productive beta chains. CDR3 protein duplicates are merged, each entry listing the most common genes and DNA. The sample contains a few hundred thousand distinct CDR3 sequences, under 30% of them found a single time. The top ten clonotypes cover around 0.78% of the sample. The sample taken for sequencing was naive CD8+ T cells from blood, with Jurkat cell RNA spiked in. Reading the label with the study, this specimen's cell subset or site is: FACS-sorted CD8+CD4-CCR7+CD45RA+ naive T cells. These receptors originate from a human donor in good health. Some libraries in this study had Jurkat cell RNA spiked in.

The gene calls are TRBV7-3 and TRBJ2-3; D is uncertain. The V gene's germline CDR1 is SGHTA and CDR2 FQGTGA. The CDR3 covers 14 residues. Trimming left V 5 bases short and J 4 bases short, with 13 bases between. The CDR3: CASSADGYADTQYF. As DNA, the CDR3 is TGTGCCAGCAGCGCGGACGGATACGCAGATACGCAGTATTTT.

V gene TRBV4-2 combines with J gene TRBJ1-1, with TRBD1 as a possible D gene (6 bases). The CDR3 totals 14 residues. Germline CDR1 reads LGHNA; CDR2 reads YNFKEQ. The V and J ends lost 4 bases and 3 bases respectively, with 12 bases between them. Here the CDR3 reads CASSPLGGHTEAFF. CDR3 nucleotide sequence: TGTGCCAGCAGCCCCCTTGGGGGGCACACTGAAGCTTTCTTT.

The CDR3 loop is CASSSPETGTYEQYF. The CDR3 bases are TGTGCCAGTAGTTCTCCCGAGACAGGGACCTACGAGCAGTACTTC. The chain carries TRBV19 and TRBJ2-7; 7 nucleotides match TRBD1. Unmatched junction bases numbered 9, after V lost 5 bases and J lost 2 bases. This CDR3 is built from 15 residues. Germline CDR1 is LNHDA and CDR2 is SQIVND (reference sequence).

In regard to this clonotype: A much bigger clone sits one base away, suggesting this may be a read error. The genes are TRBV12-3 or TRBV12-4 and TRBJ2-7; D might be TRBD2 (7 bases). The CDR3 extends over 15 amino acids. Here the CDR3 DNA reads TGTGCCTGCAGTTCCCGACAGGTCACCGGGGGGGAGCAGTACTTC. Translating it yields CACSSRQVTGGEQYF.

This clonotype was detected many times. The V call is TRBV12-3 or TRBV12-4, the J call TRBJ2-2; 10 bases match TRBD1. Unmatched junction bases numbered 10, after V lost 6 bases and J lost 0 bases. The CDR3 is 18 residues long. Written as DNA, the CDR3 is TGTGCCAGCAGCCCAATGACAGGGGGCCCTGCGAACACCGGGGAGCTGTTTTTT. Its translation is CASSPMTGGPANTGELFF.

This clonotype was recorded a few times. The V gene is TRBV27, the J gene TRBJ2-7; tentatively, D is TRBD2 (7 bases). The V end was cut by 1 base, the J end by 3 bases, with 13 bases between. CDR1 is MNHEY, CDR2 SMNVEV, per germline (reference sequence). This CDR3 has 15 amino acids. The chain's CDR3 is CASSLFGGHVYEQYF. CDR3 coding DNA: TGTGCCAGCAGTTTATTCGGGGGGCACGTCTACGAGCAGTACTTC.

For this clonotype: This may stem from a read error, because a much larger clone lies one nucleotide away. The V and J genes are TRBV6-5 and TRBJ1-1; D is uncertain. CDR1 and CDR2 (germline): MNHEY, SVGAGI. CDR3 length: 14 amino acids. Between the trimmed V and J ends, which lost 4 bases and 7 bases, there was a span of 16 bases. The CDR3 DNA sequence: TGTGCCAGCAGTTTAGTGGGTGGGTCCCTTGAAGCTTTCTTT. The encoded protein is CASSLVGGSLEAFF.

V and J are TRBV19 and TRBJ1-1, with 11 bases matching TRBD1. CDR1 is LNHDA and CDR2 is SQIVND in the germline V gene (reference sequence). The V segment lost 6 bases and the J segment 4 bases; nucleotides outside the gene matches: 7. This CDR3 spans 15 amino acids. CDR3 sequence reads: CASRPSDRGLTEAFF. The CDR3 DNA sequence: TGTGCCAGTAGGCCCTCGGACAGGGGGCTCACTGAAGCTTTCTTT.

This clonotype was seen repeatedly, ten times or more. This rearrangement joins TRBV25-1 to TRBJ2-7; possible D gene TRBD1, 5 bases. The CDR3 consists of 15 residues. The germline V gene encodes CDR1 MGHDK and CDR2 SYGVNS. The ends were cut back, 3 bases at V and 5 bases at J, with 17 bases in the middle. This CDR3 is CASSEAGSVKDEQYF. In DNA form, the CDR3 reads TGTGCCAGCAGTGAGGCAGGGTCCGTGAAAGACGAGCAGTACTTC.

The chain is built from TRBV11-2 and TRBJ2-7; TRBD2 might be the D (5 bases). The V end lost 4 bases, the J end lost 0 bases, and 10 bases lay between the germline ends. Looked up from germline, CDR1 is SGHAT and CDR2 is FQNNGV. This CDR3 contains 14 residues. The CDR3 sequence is CASSSDFRSYEQYF. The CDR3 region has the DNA TGTGCCAGCAGCTCGGACTTTCGCTCCTACGAGCAGTACTTC.

CDR3 DNA: TGTGCCAGCAGCCAACCCATGGGACAGGGGGGGACTGAAGCTTTCTTT. This sequence encodes CASSQPMGQGGTEAFF. The genes are TRBV3-1 and TRBJ1-1, with 11 nucleotides matching TRBD1. V gave up 2 bases and J gave up 5 bases; unmatched junction bases: 7. From germline, CDR1 is LGHDT and CDR2 YNNKEL (reference sequence). This CDR3 region has 16 residues. Using reference TRBV3-1 and TRBJ1-1 for the parts outside the CDR3, the full variable domain is DTAVSQTPKYLVTQMGNDKSIKCEQNLGHDTMYWYKQDSKKFLKIMFSYNNKELIINETVPNRFSPKSPDKAHLNLHINSLELGDSAVYFCASSQPMGQGGTEAFFGQGTRLTVV.

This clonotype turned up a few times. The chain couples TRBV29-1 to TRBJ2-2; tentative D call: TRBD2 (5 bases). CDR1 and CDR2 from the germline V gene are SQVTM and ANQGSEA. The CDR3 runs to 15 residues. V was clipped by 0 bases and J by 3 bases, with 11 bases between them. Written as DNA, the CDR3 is TGCAGCGTTGAAGATCCGAGTAGCGACACCGGGGAGCTGTTTTTT. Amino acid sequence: CSVEDPSSDTGELFF.

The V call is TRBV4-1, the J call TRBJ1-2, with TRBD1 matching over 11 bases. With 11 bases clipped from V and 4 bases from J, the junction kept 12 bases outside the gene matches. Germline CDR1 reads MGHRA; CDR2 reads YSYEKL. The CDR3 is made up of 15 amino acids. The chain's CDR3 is CARRQGQGGFYGYTF. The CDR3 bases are TGCGCCCGCCGCCAGGGACAGGGGGGTTTCTATGGCTACACCTTC.

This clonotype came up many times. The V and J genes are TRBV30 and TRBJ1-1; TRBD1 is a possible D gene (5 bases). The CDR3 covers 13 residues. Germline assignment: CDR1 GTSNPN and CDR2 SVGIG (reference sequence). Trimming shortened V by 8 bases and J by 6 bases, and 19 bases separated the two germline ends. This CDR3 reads CATSGVGEAEAFF. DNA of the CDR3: TGTGCCACTTCGGGGGTTGGGGAGGCTGAAGCTTTCTTT.

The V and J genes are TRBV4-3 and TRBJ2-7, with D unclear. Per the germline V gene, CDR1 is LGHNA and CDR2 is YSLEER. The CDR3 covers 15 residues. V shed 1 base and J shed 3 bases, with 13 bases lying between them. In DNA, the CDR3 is TGCGCCAGCAGCCAAGGTTCGTCTCCTCGCTACGAGCAGTACTTC. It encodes CASSQGSSPRYEQYF.

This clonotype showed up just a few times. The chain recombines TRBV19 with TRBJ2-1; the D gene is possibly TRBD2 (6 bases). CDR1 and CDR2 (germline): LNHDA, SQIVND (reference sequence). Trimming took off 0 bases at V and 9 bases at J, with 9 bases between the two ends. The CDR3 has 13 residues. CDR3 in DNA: TGTGCCAGTAGTATAGATCGCGGGATTGAGCAGTTCTTC. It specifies CASSIDRGIEQFF.

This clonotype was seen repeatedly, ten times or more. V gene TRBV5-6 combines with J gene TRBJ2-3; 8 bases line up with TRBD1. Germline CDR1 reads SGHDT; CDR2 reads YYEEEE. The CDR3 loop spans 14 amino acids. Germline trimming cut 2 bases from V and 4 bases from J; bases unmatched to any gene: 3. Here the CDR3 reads CASSLDRGADTQYF. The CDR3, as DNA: TGTGCCAGCAGCTTAGACAGGGGCGCAGATACGCAGTATTTT.